These T cell receptor beta chains were read from a single sample in a study of blood T cell repertoires in COVID-19. Repertoires were generated with immunoSEQ multiplex PCR, while TCRdb's copy carries only in-frame clones and drops some. The sample carries about 98,000 clones, 82% recorded once. Material for sequencing was peripheral blood. The receptor set was obtained from a man in his 70s with active or convalescent COVID-19. Both conserved end residues are part of each CDR3. The D gene is left open where the match is weak. The size field is filled for only some rows; it gives once, few, many or a size class.

j_call clone_size v_call d_call cdr3_nt cdr3_aa
TRBJ1-6 few TRBV4-1 TRBD1 TGCGCCAGCAGCCTCCTACAGGGGGCACATAATTCACCCCTCCACTTT CASSLLQGAHNSPLHF
TRBJ2-1 - TRBV4-3 TRBD2 TGCGCCAGCAGCCAAGTCCTTAGCGGGGGGGTATTGTATGAGCAGTTCTTC CASSQVLSGGVLYEQFF
TRBJ1-1 few TRBV3-1/TRBV3-2 - TGTGCCAGCAGCCAAATAGGGGGGGACACTGAAGCTTTCTTT CASSQIGGDTEAFF
TRBJ1-1 - TRBV30 - TGTGCCTGGAGCCAAATCCCCAGGGTTTGGAACACTGAAGCTTTCTTT CAWSQIPRVWNTEAFF
TRBJ1-2 - TRBV9 - TGTGCCAGCAGCGTAGCCGGGTCTAACTATGGCTACACCTTC CASSVAGSNYGYTF
TRBJ1-5 - TRBV19 TRBD1 TGTGCCAGTAGTCGGGTAACAGGGGTAGCCAATCAGCCCCAGCATTTT CASSRVTGVANQPQHF
TRBJ2-7 - TRBV4-1 TRBD1 TGCGCCAGCAGCCAAGGCAGGGGGCAAGGGTCCTACGAGCAGTACTTC CASSQGRGQGSYEQYF
TRBJ1-2 few TRBV25-1 - TGTGCCAGCGGGGGCAGGGGCGACTATGGCTACACCTTC CASGGRGDYGYTF
TRBJ1-2 - TRBV4-3 - TGCGCCAGCAGCCACCTCGACATCGCCCGGGGCTACACCTTC CASSHLDIARGYTF
TRBJ1-1 - TRBV5-5 - TGTGCCAGCAGCCCGGGGCGGGGATACACTGAAGCTTTCTTT CASSPGRGYTEAFF
TRBJ2-1 - TRBV6-5 TRBD1 TGTGCCAGCAGTTCATGGACAGGGGTCAGCGAGCAGTTCTTC CASSSWTGVSEQFF
TRBJ2-2 few TRBV19 TRBD2 TGTGCCAGTACCAGCGGGGTGAACACCGGGGAGCTGTTTTTT CASTSGVNTGELFF
TRBJ2-5 - TRBV27 TRBD1 TGTGCCAGCAGCCGAACAGGGGGCGGAGAGACCCAGTACTTC CASSRTGGGETQYF
TRBJ1-5 - TRBV20-1 - TGCAGTGCTAGTCCGGGAGCGGGAACCCAGCATTTT CSASPGAGTQHF
TRBJ1-6 - TRBV11-2 - TGTGCCAGCAGCTTAGCCCAGGGTAATTCACCCCTCCACTTT CASSLAQGNSPLHF
TRBJ2-1 - TRBV6-2/TRBV6-3 TRBD2 TGTGCCAGCAGGCCTTTGGGACTAGCGGGGGACAATGAGCAGTTCTTC CASRPLGLAGDNEQFF
TRBJ2-4 - TRBV7-6 TRBD1 TGTGCCAGCGCCCTCGGTGACAGGGGCAACATTCAGTACTTC CASALGDRGNIQYF
TRBJ2-7 - TRBV18 - TGTGCCAGCTCACCTACCCCCGGAGCGGCAGGGGACGAGCAGTACTTC CASSPTPGAAGDEQYF
TRBJ1-1 once TRBV5-5 - TGTGCCAGCAGCTTCGGGGAGGGGGACACTGAAGCTTTCTTT CASSFGEGDTEAFF
TRBJ1-6 few TRBV25-1 TRBD1 TGTGCCAGCAGTGAATCGGGGACAGGGTCCTCACCCCTCCACTTT CASSESGTGSSPLHF
TRBJ2-1 - TRBV20-1 TRBD1 TGCAGTGCCTGGACAGGGGATGAGCAGTTCTTC CSAWTGDEQFF
TRBJ2-3 - TRBV7-7 - TGTGCTAGCAGCCCAGGGGGGCCTCGGGGAGATACGCAGTATTTT CASSPGGPRGDTQYF
TRBJ2-3 - TRBV5-1 TRBD2 TGCGCCAGCAGCTTGGTGGGGACTAGCGGGGGTACAGATACGCAGTATTTT CASSLVGTSGGTDTQYF
TRBJ2-7 - TRBV7-8 TRBD1 TGTGCCACTCAAGGCTCAGGGGGCTACCTAGTGGAGCAGTACTTC CATQGSGGYLVEQYF
TRBJ2-3 - TRBV15 - TGTGCCACCAGCAGAGCCTCACGGGGGAGACAGTATTTT CATSRASRGRQYF
TRBJ1-1 - TRBV20-1 - TGCAGTGCTGAGAAGAACACTGAAGCTTTCTTT CSAEKNTEAFF
TRBJ1-2 - TRBV2 TRBD1 TGTGCCAGCAGCGACGGACAGGGAGCTGACTATGGCTACACCTTC CASSDGQGADYGYTF
TRBJ1-1 - TRBV2 - TGTGCCAGCAGTGAAGACAGAGCAGAAGCTTTCTTT CASSEDRAEAFF
TRBJ1-1 - TRBV28 TRBD1 TGTGCCATCGTACCCGGGACAGGGGGTTCTGAAGCTTTCTTT CAIVPGTGGSEAFF
TRBJ1-5 few TRBV3-1/TRBV3-2 - TGTGCCAGCAGCCAAGATGGGCAGAATCAGCCCCAGCATTTT CASSQDGQNQPQHF
TRBJ1-6 few TRBV2 - TGTGCCAGCAGGCGACAGGAAGCATCACCCCTCCACTTT CASRRQEASPLHF
TRBJ1-4 - TRBV7-9 - TGTGCCAGCAGCCTTGAGATAACTAATGAAAAACTGTTTTTT CASSLEITNEKLFF
TRBJ2-2 - TRBV9 TRBD1 TGTGCCAGCAGCTTCGGACAGGGGTCGTACACCGGGGAGCTGTTTTTT CASSFGQGSYTGELFF
TRBJ2-3 - TRBV3-1/TRBV3-2 - TGTGCCAGCAGCGCCCGGACGGACTCCACAGATACGCAGTATTTT CASSARTDSTDTQYF
TRBJ2-7 once TRBV5-1 - TGCGCCAGCAGCTACCAGTACGAGCAGTACTTC CASSYQYEQYF
TRBJ2-1 few TRBV5-5 TRBD2 TGTGCCAGCAGCCGCACCGGGCTAGCGGGGGACAATGAGCAGTTCTTC CASSRTGLAGDNEQFF
TRBJ1-2 - TRBV7-9 - TGTGCCAGCAGCTTAGAACTCCTTCAATCCTATGGCTACACCTTC CASSLELLQSYGYTF
TRBJ1-2 - TRBV3-1/TRBV3-2 TRBD1 TGTGCCAGCAGCCGACCGGGACAGGGTAGTAGTGGCTACACCTTC CASSRPGQGSSGYTF
TRBJ2-3 - TRBV2 TRBD2 TGTGCCAGCCGAAGACTAGCGGGGGAGGTAGATACGCAGTATTTT CASRRLAGEVDTQYF
TRBJ2-1 - TRBV2 - TGTGCCAGCACCGACCCCACGACACGCCGCAGGGTACCTGAGCAGTTCTTC CASTDPTTRRRVPEQFF